Here is one T cell receptor (beta chain) with its context. Its antigen is still unknown. No much larger clone is present one base from it, and per-base qualities are unavailable. The sample originates from a study of CD8+CD57+ T cells in acquired aplastic anemia (dated by TCRdb to the late 2010s). Background on the whole study: A mean of roughly 3.2 ug of DNA, ranging from roughly 0.18 to 30 ug, was extracted from sorted CD4+ and CD8+ cells. CD8+CD57+ expansion was defined as a frequency above the mean frequency observed in healthy subjects. Broad study findings and their caveats: No significant difference in CD8+ Simpson's diversity was found between patients and healthy controls (P=0.060). Twenty-nine CD8+ CDR3 sequences were found to be shared between patients and controls, but these sequences appeared to be highly expressed in patients and within the immunodominant clones of the patients.

Genomic DNA was used as template for profiling of TCR beta VDJ combinations and CDR3 sequences. An Illumina HiSeq 2000 was used for TCR repertoire sequencing. In the source study's methods: TRBV/TRBJ rearrangement plots, CDR3 size and DJ length profiles, and Simpson's diversity index were used to assess repertoires. Whichever DNA sequence was most abundant in the deep sequencing data was defined as the immunodominant clone. CDR3 amino acid sequences were screened for sharing across subjects and compared with published repertoires and the VDJdb database. The public sequencing data were trimmed at Q25 with fastp and processed into clonotypes with MiXCR by TCRdb, which kept only in-frame beta chains. Rows matching on CDR3 protein sequence are summarized as one entry with the most common DNA and genes. The V and J calls here are based on TCRdb, not the publication. Across this sample there are around 160,000 distinct CDR3 sequences, with under 55% seen only once. Around 3% of the sample rests with the top ten.

Expansion of CD8+CD57+ cells had been shown by flow cytometry in the patients chosen for sequencing. Every patient had severe acquired aplastic anemia, diagnosed using the International Study of Aplastic Anemia and Agranulocytosis and Camitta criteria. Patients had received no therapy at the time of blood sampling. TCR repertoires of sorted CD4+ and CD8+ blood T cells from severe aplastic anemia patients and healthy subjects were deep-sequenced in the study. Patients were enrolled in the USA under clinicaltrials.gov protocols 00001620, 01623167, 00001397, 00071045, 00081523 and 00961064. Ficoll-Paque density gradient centrifugation was used to isolate peripheral blood mononuclear cells. Before DNA extraction, CD4+ and CD8+ T cells were sorted with FACS or magnetic beads. Sequenced sample: sorted CD4+, CD8+, or CD8+CD57+ T cells (not recorded which) from PBMCs. This sequence was found in a human donor with aplastic anemia.

The DNA sequence is TGTGCCAGCAGCCAAGGGACTAGCCCTCTCCACGAGCAGTACTTC. The translation is CASSQGTSPLHEQYF. The chain is assembled from TRBV7-3 and TRBJ2-7, and 9 bases in between align with TRBD2. CDR1 and CDR2 are drawn from the germline V gene: SGHTA, FQGTGA. Ends trimmed: V by 5 bases, J by 5 bases; bases unmatched to a gene: 10. The CDR3, from cysteine to phenylalanine, totals 15 residues. The entry retains the CDR3 DNA only, 45 bases that are in frame from base 1.